These T cell receptor beta chains were read from a single sample in a study of beta chain features in type 1 diabetes. TCRdb keeps only in-frame clones here, not all; method: immunoSEQ multiplex PCR. The table lists roughly 500,000 clones, about an eighth of them singletons. Specimen: naive CD4+ T cells from blood. Source of these receptors: a woman between 18 and 29 years old in good health. Both conserved end residues are part of each CDR3. Fields, in order: clone size, J gene, V gene, D gene, CDR3 DNA, CDR3 protein. The D gene is left open where the match is weak. Not all rows give a size; the values are once, few, many and, for expanded clones, a class.

clone_size: .; j_call: TRBJ2-5; v_call: TRBV29-1; d_call: .; cdr3_nt: TGCAGCCTAAGAGACGGTTGGGAGACCCAGTACTTC; cdr3_aa: CSLRDGWETQYF
clone_size: .; j_call: TRBJ2-7; v_call: TRBV7-9; d_call: .; cdr3_nt: TGTGCCAGCAGCTTTCAAAACCGGGAGTACGAGCAGTACTTC; cdr3_aa: CASSFQNREYEQYF
clone_size: few; j_call: TRBJ2-3; v_call: TRBV5-1; d_call: .; cdr3_nt: TGCGCCAGCAGCTTGGTAAGGGGCGGCGAAGTTTCAGATACGCAGTATTTT; cdr3_aa: CASSLVRGGEVSDTQYF
clone_size: few; j_call: TRBJ1-1; v_call: TRBV7-9; d_call: .; cdr3_nt: TGTGCCAGCAGCTCTTCAACAGGGCTTGAAGCTTTCTTT; cdr3_aa: CASSSSTGLEAFF
clone_size: .; j_call: TRBJ2-1; v_call: TRBV7-3; d_call: .; cdr3_nt: TGTGCCAGCAGCTTAAAAACGGGTGGTGAGCAGTTCTTC; cdr3_aa: CASSLKTGGEQFF
clone_size: few; j_call: TRBJ2-1; v_call: TRBV6-5; d_call: .; cdr3_nt: TGTGCCAGCAGTCTAGGTATTGAGCAGTTCTTC; cdr3_aa: CASSLGIEQFF
clone_size: few; j_call: TRBJ1-5; v_call: TRBV9; d_call: TRBD1; cdr3_nt: TGTGCCAGCAGCGTAGAAGGGACAGGGAATCAGCCCCAGCATTTT; cdr3_aa: CASSVEGTGNQPQHF
clone_size: few; j_call: TRBJ2-2; v_call: TRBV4-1; d_call: .; cdr3_nt: TGCGCCAGCAGCCAAGTAATCGGGGAGCTGTTTTTT; cdr3_aa: CASSQVIGELFF
clone_size: few; j_call: TRBJ2-2; v_call: TRBV2; d_call: .; cdr3_nt: TGTGCCAGCAGTGATCGGCGGACGAACACCGGGGAGCTGTTTTTT; cdr3_aa: CASSDRRTNTGELFF
clone_size: few; j_call: TRBJ2-7; v_call: TRBV18; d_call: .; cdr3_nt: TGTGCCAGCTCACCCCTGATAGGTGGGCGCGGGATCGAGCAGTACTTC; cdr3_aa: CASSPLIGGRGIEQYF
clone_size: few; j_call: TRBJ1-5; v_call: TRBV5-4; d_call: TRBD1; cdr3_nt: TGTGCCAGCAGCCCGGGACAGGGGCAGGGTCAGCCCCAGCATTTT; cdr3_aa: CASSPGQGQGQPQHF
clone_size: .; j_call: TRBJ2-1; v_call: TRBV9; d_call: TRBD2; cdr3_nt: TGTGCCAGCAGCGTAGTTAGCGGGAGAGATAGTGAGCAGTTCTTC; cdr3_aa: CASSVVSGRDSEQFF
clone_size: .; j_call: TRBJ1-2; v_call: TRBV9; d_call: TRBD1; cdr3_nt: TGTGCCAGCAGCGCCGGACAGGGTGCCTATGGCTACACCTTC; cdr3_aa: CASSAGQGAYGYTF
clone_size: .; j_call: TRBJ1-1; v_call: TRBV30; d_call: .; cdr3_nt: TGTGCCTGGAGTGTAACGGCTAACACTGAAGCTTTCTTT; cdr3_aa: CAWSVTANTEAFF
clone_size: .; j_call: TRBJ2-1; v_call: TRBV5-6; d_call: TRBD1; cdr3_nt: TGTGCCAGCAGCTTGGGACACTGGACAGGGAGCTCCTACAATGAGCAGTTCTTC; cdr3_aa: CASSLGHWTGSSYNEQFF
clone_size: .; j_call: TRBJ2-2; v_call: TRBV5-1; d_call: .; cdr3_nt: TGCGCCAGCAGCGGTCAATTACACGCCACCGGGGAGCTGTTTTTT; cdr3_aa: CASSGQLHATGELFF
clone_size: few; j_call: TRBJ2-3; v_call: TRBV18; d_call: TRBD2; cdr3_nt: TGTGCCAGCTCCCCTAGCGGGGGCAGCACAGATACGCAGTATTTT; cdr3_aa: CASSPSGGSTDTQYF
clone_size: .; j_call: TRBJ1-2; v_call: TRBV28; d_call: .; cdr3_nt: TGTGCCAGCAGGGGAGGACAGACTAACTATGGCTACACCTTC; cdr3_aa: CASRGGQTNYGYTF